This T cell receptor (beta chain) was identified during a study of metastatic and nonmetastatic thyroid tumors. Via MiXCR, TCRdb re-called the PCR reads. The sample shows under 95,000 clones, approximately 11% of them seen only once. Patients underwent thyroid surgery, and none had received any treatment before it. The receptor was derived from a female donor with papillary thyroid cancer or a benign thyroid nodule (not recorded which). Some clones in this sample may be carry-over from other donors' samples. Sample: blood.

The CDR3 here is CATRQGTYNEQFF. Written as DNA, the CDR3 is TGTGCCACCCGACAGGGCACCTACAATGAGCAGTTCTTC. The chain employs TRBV28 and TRBJ2-1, with TRBD1 identical over 7 bases. V lost 10 bases to trimming and J lost 2 bases; unmatched junction nucleotides: 5. The CDR3 covers 13 residues. Germline CDR1 and CDR2: MDHEN and SYDVKM.